The 3 T cell receptor beta chains reported below all come from one sample, sequenced in a study of T cell repertoires in cytomegalovirus infection. TCRdb ran MiXCR on the reads and lists one entry per CDR3 protein. The table includes 310,000 or so distinct CDR3 sequences, approximately 25% detected once. The antigens these receptors bind are not known. Sequencing was performed on cultured PBMCs, taken from culture after CMV antigen stimulation. These TCRs come from a human donor in good health (CMV status not recorded). Some clones in this sample may be carry-over from other donors' samples.

The rearrangement uses TRBV13 and TRBJ1-2; 7 nucleotides align to TRBD1. Losses at the gene ends were 1 base for V and 0 bases for J; bases not matched to a gene: 8. This CDR3 spans 17 amino acids. The germline V gene encodes CDR1 PRHDT and CDR2 FYEKMQ (reference sequence). This chain's CDR3 is CASSLALDRSTNYGYTF. In nucleotides, the CDR3 is TGTGCCAGCAGCTTAGCCCTGGACAGGAGTACTAACTATGGCTACACCTTC.

The chain has TRBV6-8 and TRBJ2-7; 11 nucleotides align to TRBD2. Germline CDR1 and CDR2: MNHGY and SAAAGT. The CDR3 runs 13 residues. V lost 10 bases to trimming and J lost 3 bases; unmatched junction nucleotides: 5. The CDR3 sequence is CAILAGALYEQYV. CDR3 coding DNA: TGTGCCATACTAGCGGGAGCACTCTACGAGCAGTACGTC.

This clonotype has ten or more counts. This chain uses TRBV6-1 with TRBJ2-3; TRBD2 aligns across 11 bases. The CDR3 has 15 residues. J lost 1 base, V lost 4 bases, and 1 base had no gene match. Germline CDR1 reads MNHNS; CDR2 reads SASEGT. The CDR3, as DNA: TGTGCCAGCAGTGTACTAGCGGGGGGCACAGATACGCAGTATTTT. Translation: CASSVLAGGTDTQYF.